This TCR beta chain was recovered during a study of OX40 agonist ivuxolimab in advanced cancers. Trimming pared 4 bases from V and 3 bases from J, leaving 10 bases between. Germline values: CDR1 SQVTM, CDR2 ANQGSEA. The CDR3 runs to 13 residues. Sequencing was performed with immunoSEQ multiplex PCR; in TCRdb, only in-frame clones are kept and a portion is missing. The sample lists tens of thousands of clones, roughly nine tenths occurring once. The chain employs TRBV29-1 and TRBJ1-5, with D unclear. Sequenced here: CD4+ or CD8+ T cells sorted from blood, sampled in a trial of the OX40 agonist ivuxolimab. The origin of this receptor is an adult with an advanced solid tumor such as melanoma, head and neck, liver or kidney cancer. For the CDR3, the DNA is TGCAGCGTTGGGGAAAGGGCCAATCAGCCCCAGCATTTT. Its protein product is CSVGERANQPQHF.